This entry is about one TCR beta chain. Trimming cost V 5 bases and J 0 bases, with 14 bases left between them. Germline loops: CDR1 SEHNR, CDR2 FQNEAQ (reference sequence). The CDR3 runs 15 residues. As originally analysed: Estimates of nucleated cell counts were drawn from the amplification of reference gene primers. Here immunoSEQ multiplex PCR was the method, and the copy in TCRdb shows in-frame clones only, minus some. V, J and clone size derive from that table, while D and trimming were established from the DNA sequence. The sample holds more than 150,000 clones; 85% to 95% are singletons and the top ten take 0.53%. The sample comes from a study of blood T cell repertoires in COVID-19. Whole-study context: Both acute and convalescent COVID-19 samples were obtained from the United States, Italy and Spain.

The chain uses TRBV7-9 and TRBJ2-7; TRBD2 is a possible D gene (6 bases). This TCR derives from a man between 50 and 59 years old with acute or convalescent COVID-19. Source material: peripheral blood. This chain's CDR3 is CASSPGLWSSYEQYF. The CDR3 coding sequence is TGTGCCAGCAGCCCGGGACTTTGGAGCTCCTACGAGCAGTACTTC.